These T cell receptor beta chains were read from a single sample in a study of blood T cells in healthy people across ages. TCRdb re-called the 5' RACE reads through MiXCR, storing one row per CDR3 protein. This sample yields about 780,000 distinct CDR3 sequences, of which around 50% are seen a single time; around 18% belongs to the top ten. The specimen was blood. These receptor sequences come from an older man in good health. The CDR3 runs from the conserved cysteine through the conserved F or W. Each record gives: CDR3 protein, CDR3 DNA, V gene, clone size, D gene, J gene. D genes are given only for firm matches. Clone size, where shown, is once, few, many, or a class for clones that have expanded.

CASSGGGMASGRDYNEQFF TGTGCCAGCAGCGGTGGGGGGATGGCTAGCGGGAGGGATTACAATGAGCAGTTCTTC TRBV9 few TRBD2 TRBJ2-1
CSVFIGGGGDIQYF TGCAGCGTTTTTATCGGCGGAGGGGGGGACATTCAGTACTTC TRBV29-1 few - TRBJ2-4
CSARPPGGVGPVEQYF TGCAGTGCTAGACCACCCGGGGGGGTCGGTCCTGTTGAGCAGTACTTC TRBV20-1 few TRBD2 TRBJ2-7
CSAMTSSYNEQYF TGCAGTGCTATGACCAGTTCCTACAATGAGCAGTACTTC TRBV20-1 many - TRBJ2-7
CSVDVTGHGNIQYF TGCAGCGTTGATGTCACGGGACACGGAAACATTCAGTACTTC TRBV29-1 - - TRBJ2-4
CASSQGSGRWETQYF TGTGCCAGCAGTCAAGGTAGCGGGAGGTGGGAGACCCAGTACTTC TRBV6-6 - TRBD2 TRBJ2-5
CASSLVLGQSNEKLFF TGTGCCAGCAGCTTAGTTTTGGGACAGTCTAATGAAAAACTGTTTTTT TRBV7-8 - TRBD1 TRBJ1-4
CASSQTGVYEQYF TGTGCCAGCAGCCAGACAGGAGTCTACGAGCAGTACTTC TRBV14 - - TRBJ2-7
CASGGDSQETQYF TGCGCCAGCGGAGGGGACAGCCAAGAGACCCAGTACTTC TRBV5-1 few - TRBJ2-5
CASSQGAGDYSPLHF TGTGCCAGCAGCCAAGGGGCGGGGGATTATTCACCCCTCCACTTT TRBV3-1 - - TRBJ1-6
CASRSGSANSYNGQYF TGTGCCAGCAGGAGCGGGAGCGCTAATTCCTACAATGGGCAGTACTTC TRBV6-5 - TRBD2 TRBJ2-7
CASSFSLATDTQYF TGTGCCAGCAGCTTTTCACTAGCGACAGATACGCAGTATTTT TRBV7-2 few TRBD2 TRBJ2-3
CASSLVEGTEAFF TGTGCCAGCAGCTTAGTGGAGGGGACTGAAGCTTTCTTT TRBV7-2 few - TRBJ1-1
CSASRLAGVETQYF TGCAGTGCTAGCCGACTAGCGGGAGTGGAGACCCAGTACTTC TRBV20-1 few TRBD2 TRBJ2-5
CSATQGAGRYQPQHF TGCAGTGCTACTCAGGGGGCGGGAAGGTATCAGCCCCAGCATTTT TRBV20-1 few TRBD1 TRBJ1-5
CAINDGVGAYNEQFF TGTGCCATCAACGATGGGGTGGGAGCCTACAATGAGCAGTTCTTC TRBV10-3 - - TRBJ2-1
CASSDYPGSYNEQFF TGTGCCAGCAGTGATTACCCCGGCTCCTACAATGAGCAGTTCTTC TRBV6-4 - - TRBJ2-1
CSARDGGVPTGELFF TGCAGTGCTAGAGATGGAGGGGTACCCACCGGGGAGCTGTTTTTT TRBV20-1 - - TRBJ2-2
CASRGWTSERVDNEQFF TGTGCCAGCAGGGGCTGGACTAGCGAGAGGGTGGATAATGAGCAGTTCTTC TRBV2 - TRBD2 TRBJ2-1
CASSSGLAGGVGEQYF TGTGCCAGCAGTTCGGGACTAGCGGGAGGGGTGGGCGAGCAGTACTTC TRBV6-1 - TRBD2 TRBJ2-7
CSASSPGMGNEQFF TGCAGTGCTAGCAGCCCCGGGATGGGAAATGAGCAGTTCTTC TRBV20-1 many - TRBJ2-1
CASSYDDYEQYF TGTGCCAGCAGTTACGATGATTACGAGCAGTACTTC TRBV6-2/TRBV6-3 - - TRBJ2-7
CASSQDYAETQYF TGCGCCAGCAGCCAAGATTACGCAGAGACCCAGTACTTC TRBV4-3 few - TRBJ2-5
CATPTRQSSYEQYF TGTGCCACCCCCACCCGACAGTCCTCCTACGAGCAGTACTTC TRBV7-3 few - TRBJ2-7
CASSPDRDDEQFF TGTGCCAGCTCACCGGACAGGGACGATGAGCAGTTCTTC TRBV18 - TRBD1 TRBJ2-1
CASSSLGRAAGYTF TGTGCCAGCAGTTCCCTCGGCAGGGCGGCTGGCTACACCTTC TRBV6-6 - - TRBJ1-2
CANPQSRMRTQYF TGTGCCAACCCGCAGTCCCGGATGAGGACCCAGTACTTC TRBV21-1 once - TRBJ2-5
CASSQTAGTRETQYF TGCGCCAGCAGCCAGACAGCCGGGACTCGAGAGACCCAGTACTTC TRBV4-1 few - TRBJ2-5
CASSKRNGTVNTEAFF TGTGCCAGCAGTAAGCGGAATGGGACCGTGAACACTGAAGCTTTCTTT TRBV6-6 - - TRBJ1-1
CATRGLAGQDTQYF TGTGCCACCAGAGGGCTAGCGGGACAGGATACGCAGTATTTT TRBV12-3/TRBV12-4 few TRBD2 TRBJ2-3
CASSYFGQDQETQYF TGTGCCAGCAGTTACTTTGGACAGGACCAAGAGACCCAGTACTTC TRBV6-6 - TRBD1 TRBJ2-5
CASSLEIGSTDTQYF TGCGCCAGCAGCTTGGAAATAGGTAGCACAGATACGCAGTATTTT TRBV5-1 few - TRBJ2-3
CASSLFIGQGVGGDEEKLFF TGTGCCAGCAGTCTATTCATAGGACAGGGAGTAGGTGGTGATGAAGAAAAACTGTTTTTT TRBV28 - TRBD1 TRBJ1-4
CASSPQGISNQPQHF TGTGCCAGCAGCCCTCAGGGTATTAGCAATCAGCCCCAGCATTTT TRBV7-8 - - TRBJ1-5
CASSSRTGGRSYGTDTQYF TGTGCCAGCAGTAGTCGGACAGGTGGGCGCAGTTATGGCACAGATACGCAGTATTTT TRBV6-2/TRBV6-3 - TRBD1 TRBJ2-3
CASSLTLSGVKYF TGTGCCAGCAGCTTAACGTTGAGCGGGGTTAAGTACTTC TRBV7-3 - TRBD2 TRBJ2-7
CASSPRAGTGSQPQHF TGTGCCAGCAGCCCGAGGGCAGGGACAGGGAGTCAGCCCCAGCATTTT TRBV7-2 - TRBD1 TRBJ1-5
CSARYLDRVPYEQYF TGCAGTGCTAGATACCTCGACAGGGTCCCCTACGAGCAGTACTTC TRBV20-1 - TRBD1 TRBJ2-7
CASSSGQGSHLEPQHF TGTGCCAGCAGTTCGGGACAGGGGTCCCATCTGGAGCCCCAGCATTTT TRBV6-6 - TRBD1 TRBJ1-5
CSAEWTSGPSTDTQYF TGCAGTGCTGAATGGACTAGCGGGCCCAGCACAGATACGCAGTATTTT TRBV20-1 once TRBD2 TRBJ2-3
CASSLDRFLSGNTIYF TGCGCCAGCAGCTTGGACAGATTCCTCTCTGGAAACACCATATATTTT TRBV5-1 - - TRBJ1-3